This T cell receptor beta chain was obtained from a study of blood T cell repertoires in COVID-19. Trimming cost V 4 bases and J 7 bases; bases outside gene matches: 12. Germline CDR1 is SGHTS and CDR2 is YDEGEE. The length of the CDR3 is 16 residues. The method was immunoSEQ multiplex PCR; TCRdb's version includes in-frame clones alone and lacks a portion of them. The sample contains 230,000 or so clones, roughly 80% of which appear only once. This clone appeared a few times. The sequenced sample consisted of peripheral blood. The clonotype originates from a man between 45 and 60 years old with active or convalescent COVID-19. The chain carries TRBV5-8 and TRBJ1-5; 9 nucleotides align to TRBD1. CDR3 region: CASSRTGARGNQPQHF. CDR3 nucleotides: TGTGCCAGCAGCCGGACAGGGGCCCGGGGTAACCAGCCCCAGCATTTT.